These 6 T cell receptor beta chains were sequenced from one sample in a study of blood T cells in healthy people across ages. With a J-beta primer mix and a sample-barcoded 5' primer, a second PCR ran about 7 to 12 cycles. One entry per CDR3 protein results from TCRdb running MiXCR on the 5' RACE reads. The sample lists approximately 850,000 distinct CDR3 sequences, about three fifths occurring once. Material for sequencing was blood. These receptors originate from a man under 40 in good health.

This clonotype came up many times. This sequence joins TRBV7-2 and TRBJ2-7; D remains ambiguous. The ends were cut back, 2 bases at V and 0 bases at J, with 17 bases in the middle. Germline CDR1 SGHTA, CDR2 FQGNSA. The CDR3 has 17 residues. DNA for the CDR3: TGTGCCAGCAGCTTACTGCCGGCCATGCTCGGCTCCTACGAGCAGTACTTC. This codes for CASSLLPAMLGSYEQYF.

The chain recombines TRBV12-3 or TRBV12-4 with TRBJ1-2; 8 nucleotides line up with TRBD1. The length of the CDR3 is 15 residues. The V segment lost 3 bases and the J segment 4 bases; nucleotides outside the gene matches: 7. Here the CDR3 DNA reads TGTGCCAGCAGTTTCGCCGGTGGACAGGGCTATGGCTACACCTTC. Translated, it gives CASSFAGGQGYGYTF.

This clonotype has just one count. The rearrangement joins TRBV7-9 to TRBJ1-5, with 7 positions matching TRBD1. The germline gives CDR1 SEHNR, CDR2 FQNEAQ (reference sequence). This CDR3 has 14 amino acids. V lost 6 bases to trimming and J lost 5 bases; unmatched junction nucleotides: 7. CDR3 DNA sequence: TGTGCCAGCAGTTGGGACAGAAACGATCAGCCCCAGCATTTT. It encodes CASSWDRNDQPQHF. Complete variable domain (other parts from reference TRBV7-9 and TRBJ1-5): DTGVSQNPRHKITKRGQNVTFRCDPISEHNRLYWYRQTLGQGPEFLTYFQNEAQLEKSRLLSDRFSAERPKGSFSTLEIQRTEQGDSAMYLCASSWDRNDQPQHFGDGTRLSIL.

The rearrangement uses TRBV29-1 and TRBJ2-5, with 8 positions matching TRBD2. Losses at the gene ends were 3 bases for V and 5 bases for J; bases not matched to a gene: 5. Germline CDR1 is SQVTM and CDR2 is ANQGSEA. This CDR3 comprises 13 residues. CDR3 region: CSVEVSGTETQYF. CDR3 nucleotides: TGCAGCGTTGAGGTTAGCGGGACGGAGACCCAGTACTTC.

V gene TRBV27 combines with J gene TRBJ2-1; a possible D gene is TRBD2 (5 bases). CDR1 is MNHEY, CDR2 SMNVEV, per germline (reference sequence). This CDR3 has 11 amino acids. V lost 10 bases to trimming and J lost 9 bases, with 13 bases between them. CDR3 DNA: TGTGCCACGGGATTTATGGGTGAGCAGTTCTTC. It translates to CATGFMGEQFF.

J is TRBJ2-1 and V is TRBV9; D possibly corresponds to TRBD1 (5 bases). The germline CDR1 and CDR2 sequences are SGDLS and YYNGEE. This CDR3 comprises 15 residues. Trimming left V 4 bases short and J 4 bases short, with 15 bases between. In DNA form, the CDR3 reads TGTGCCAGCAGCTCCCTTGGGGCAAGTTACAATGAGCAGTTCTTC. Translated, it gives CASSSLGASYNEQFF.